The 15 T cell receptor beta chains listed next were all sequenced from one sample in a study of identifying expanded T cells in peripheral blood. Clones were read by immunoSEQ multiplex PCR, and TCRdb kept only the in-frame ones, dropping some. The sample has 85,000 to 100,000 clones, approximately 90% seen once. The sample comprised blood. Receptor source: a person aged 18 to 75 in good health.

CDR3 DNA: TGTGCCAGCAGCTTTGCGGGCGCCCCTACTGAAGCTTTCTTT. It specifies CASSFAGAPTEAFF. The J gene is TRBJ1-1, the V gene TRBV11-2; no clear D. This CDR3 has 14 residues. Germline CDR1 SGHAT, CDR2 FQNNGV. Trimming took 3 bases from V and 5 from J, leaving 13 bases between them.

The gene calls are TRBV30 and TRBJ1-5, with D unclear. Trimming cost V 2 bases and J 4 bases, with 9 bases left between them. The CDR3 runs to 13 residues. From germline, CDR1 is GTSNPN and CDR2 SVGIG (reference sequence). In DNA form, the CDR3 reads TGTGCCTGGAGTCCTACAGTTAATCAGCCCCAGCATTTT. Protein sequence: CAWSPTVNQPQHF.

The chain uses TRBV7-2 and TRBJ2-7; 7 bases map to TRBD1. J was trimmed by 5 bases and V by 4 bases; bases with no gene match: 5. The germline V gene encodes CDR1 SGHTA and CDR2 FQGNSA. The CDR3 sequence is 13 residues long. The chain's CDR3 is CASSSDRADEQYF. CDR3 sequence (DNA): TGTGCCAGCAGCTCTGACAGGGCTGACGAGCAGTACTTC.

The genes are TRBV27 and TRBJ2-7; D is undetermined. This CDR3 has 13 residues. The germline V gene encodes CDR1 MNHEY and CDR2 SMNVEV (reference sequence). Trimming left V 5 bases short and J 0 bases short, with 8 bases between. DNA of the CDR3: TGTGCCAGCAGTCTCATAGGCTCCTACGAGCAGTACTTC. Protein: CASSLIGSYEQYF.

CDR3 sequence reads: CASSPRVLNTDTQYF. DNA for the CDR3: TGTGCCAGCAGTCCTCGGGTTTTGAACACAGATACGCAGTATTTT. This chain uses TRBV27 with TRBJ2-3, with D hard to call. The ends were cut back, 5 bases at V and 2 bases at J, with 14 bases in the middle. Germline V gene sequence: CDR1 MNHEY, CDR2 SMNVEV (reference sequence). The length of the CDR3 is 15 residues.

The chain is built from TRBV6-5 and TRBJ2-1; 7 bases are a match to TRBD1. Germline CDR1 MNHEY, CDR2 SVGAGI. The CDR3 is made up of 14 amino acids. Unmatched junction bases numbered 6, after V lost 0 bases and J lost 10 bases. The CDR3 DNA is TGTGCCAGCAGTTACTCGGATACAGGGGTGGAGCAGTTCTTC. Amino acids: CASSYSDTGVEQFF.

This rearrangement joins TRBV6-6 to TRBJ1-1; D is unresolved. This CDR3 contains 13 residues. In germline, CDR1 is MNHNY, CDR2 SVGAGI (reference sequence). V was shortened by 6 bases and J by 1 base, with 9 bases between the two germline ends. The CDR3 DNA is TGTGCCAGCAGCCCGCCGGCGAACACTGAAGCTTTCTTT. Protein sequence: CASSPPANTEAFF.

The CDR3 nucleotides read TGCAGCGTTCTGTTTCGGGACTCTGCTAACTATGGCTACACCTTC. Amino acids: CSVLFRDSANYGYTF. The chain links TRBV29-1 to TRBJ1-2; weak D call: TRBD1 (5 bases). This CDR3 comprises 15 residues. In germline, CDR1 is SQVTM, CDR2 ANQGSEA. V lost 5 bases, J lost 0 bases, and 16 bases lay in between.

This chain uses TRBV15 with TRBJ2-2; no reliable D call. Deletions cut 5 bases from V and 5 bases from J, with 15 bases between. The germline V gene has CDR1 LNHNV and CDR2 YYDKDF (reference sequence). The CDR3 has 15 residues. CDR3 nucleotides: TGTGCCACCAGCTCCGGTGGCAGTCCGACCGGGGAGCTGTTTTTT. It codes for CATSSGGSPTGELFF.

J is TRBJ2-3 and V is TRBV9, with D perhaps matching TRBD2 (5 bases). The CDR3 runs 16 residues. Trimming cost V 0 bases and J 0 bases, with 11 bases left between them. Germline V gene data show CDR1 as SGDLS and CDR2 as YYNGEE. CDR3 coding DNA: TGTGCCAGCAGCGTAGGGAGGCGCCTTAGCACAGATACGCAGTATTTT. Its translation: CASSVGRRLSTDTQYF.

The chain carries TRBV28 and TRBJ2-7, with D perhaps TRBD2 (6 bases). The CDR3 runs 15 residues. Looked up from germline, CDR1 is MDHEN and CDR2 is SYDVKM. The V gene lost 6 bases and the J gene lost 0 bases, with 15 bases spanning the gap. The CDR3 DNA reads as TGTGCCAGCAGGAGAGACCGGGACTTCTCCTACGAGCAGTACTTC. Its protein product is CASRRDRDFSYEQYF.

CDR3 nucleotide sequence: TGTGCCAGCAGTTTGGCGGGGGGGACCCAGTACTTC. Translating gives CASSLAGGTQYF. The chain combines TRBV28 with TRBJ2-5; 8 bases agree with TRBD2. The CDR3 sequence is 12 residues long. Germline V gives CDR1 MDHEN, CDR2 SYDVKM. J was trimmed by 7 bases and V by 3 bases; bases with no gene match: 1.

A few counts support this clone. The J gene is TRBJ2-7, the V gene TRBV6-5, with TRBD2 matching over 13 bases. From germline, CDR1 is MNHEY and CDR2 SVGAGI. V lost 4 bases and J lost 0; bases outside the gene matches: 0. The CDR3 consists of 15 residues. The CDR3 DNA sequence: TGTGCCAGCAGTTGGACTAGCGGGAGCTCCTACGAGCAGTACTTC. Translated: CASSWTSGSSYEQYF.

The chain has TRBV19 and TRBJ1-1, with D maybe TRBD1 (5 bases). Trimming removed 2 bases from V and 1 base from J, with 11 bases in between. CDR1 is LNHDA and CDR2 is SQIVND in the germline V gene (reference sequence). CDR3 size: 15 residues. The CDR3 DNA follows: TGTGCCAGTAGTATAAGGGGCCAGGGGAACACTGAAGCTTTCTTT. Residues: CASSIRGQGNTEAFF.

A word on this clone: One end of the junction fails to match germline, which may point to a read error. The V call is TRBV28, the J call TRBJ1-5, with D unclear. Looked up from germline, CDR1 is MDHEN and CDR2 is SYDVKM. The CDR3 extends over 15 amino acids. The CDR3 loop is CASSLYYGSNQPQHF. The CDR3 DNA reads as TGTGCCAGCAGCTTATATTATGGGAGCAATCAGCCCCAGCATTTT.